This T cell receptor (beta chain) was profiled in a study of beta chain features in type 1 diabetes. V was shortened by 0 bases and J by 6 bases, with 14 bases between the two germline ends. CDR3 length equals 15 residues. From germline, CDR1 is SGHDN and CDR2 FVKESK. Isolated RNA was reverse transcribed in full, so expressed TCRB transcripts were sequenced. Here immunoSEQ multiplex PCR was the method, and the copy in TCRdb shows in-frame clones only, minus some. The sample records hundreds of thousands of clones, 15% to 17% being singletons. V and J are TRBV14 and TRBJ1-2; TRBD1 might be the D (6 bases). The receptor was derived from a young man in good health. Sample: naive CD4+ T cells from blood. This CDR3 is CASSQDPDSINGYTF. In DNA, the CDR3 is TGTGCCAGCAGCCAAGATCCGGACAGCATAAATGGCTACACCTTC.